This TCR beta chain appears in the sequencing data of a study of neoadjuvant anti-PD-1 for oral cavity cancer. Across the study: Before surgery, most patients got three to four biweekly 3 mg/kg nivolumab doses.

This clone is large. The germline gives CDR1 SEHNR, CDR2 FQNEAQ (reference sequence). The V gene end was trimmed by 4 bases and the J gene end by 5 bases; junction bases not matched to a gene: 10. The CDR3 runs to 16 residues. Stage II-IVA oral cavity squamous cell carcinoma was new and untreated by systemic or radiation therapy. The protocol was immunoSEQ multiplex PCR, while the TCRdb copy is restricted to in-frame clones and leaves out a portion. The sample lists over 8,500 clones, 60% to 75% occurring once. The sequenced sample was tumor tissue, obtained before nivolumab (anti-PD-1) treatment. The source of this sequence is a person aged 40 to 85 with oral cavity squamous cell carcinoma. This chain connects TRBV7-9 to TRBJ2-5; 10 bases fit TRBD2. CDR3 coding DNA: TGTGCCAGCAGCTCCGCAGCGGGAGGGCCGGGGGAGACCCAGTACTTC. Translated: CASSSAAGGPGETQYF.